The 20 T cell receptor beta chains below were found in one sample sequenced in a study of beta chain features in type 1 diabetes. The study reverse transcribed the entire isolated RNA, so it sequenced expressed TCRB transcripts. Measured with immunoSEQ multiplex PCR; TCRdb has only the in-frame clones, and not every one. This table has 93,000 or so clones, under 30% appearing once. Study observations and caveats: People with Type 1 diabetes carried modestly yet significantly shorter TCRB CDR3s in all four CD4+ subsets.

Their specific antigens are unknown. Material for sequencing was central memory CD4+ T cells from blood. The receptors were sampled from a woman under 30 with type 1 diabetes.

This chain joins TRBV29-1 and TRBJ2-3; D is perhaps TRBD2 (6 bases). The CDR3 contains 12 residues. V lost 4 bases and J 3 bases, leaving 8 bases between the germline ends. Germline loops: CDR1 SQVTM, CDR2 ANQGSEA. This CDR3 is CSVVRETDTQYF. In nucleotides, the CDR3 is TGCAGCGTTGTTCGGGAGACAGATACGCAGTATTTT.

This chain joins TRBV9 and TRBJ2-3; 9 bases are a match to TRBD2. Germline values: CDR1 SGDLS, CDR2 YYNGEE. The V and J ends lost 4 bases and 1 base, in that order; junction bases with no gene match: 7. The CDR3 length is 16 residues. CDR3 DNA: TGTGCCAGCAGCCCAAGACTAGCGGTGGGCACAGATACGCAGTATTTT. This encodes CASSPRLAVGTDTQYF.

There are a few counts of this clone. The chain uses TRBV10-3 and TRBJ1-1; 7 bases are a match to TRBD1. Unmatched junction bases numbered 7, after V lost 10 bases and J lost 5 bases. This CDR3 spans 12 amino acids. Germline CDR1 and CDR2: ENHRY and SYGVKD. The chain's CDR3 is CANRGLGTEAFF. For the CDR3, the DNA is TGTGCCAACAGGGGCCTTGGAACTGAAGCTTTCTTT.

This clone occurred a few times. V gene TRBV9 combines with J gene TRBJ2-5; TRBD1 aligns across 7 bases. This CDR3 has 14 residues. Trimming cost V 3 bases and J 1 base; bases outside gene matches: 3. Germline V gene data show CDR1 as SGDLS and CDR2 as YYNGEE. Here the CDR3 DNA reads TGTGCCAGCAGCGCGGGACAGCTCCAAGAGACCCAGTACTTC. Translating gives CASSAGQLQETQYF.

This clone has a handful of counts. The V and J genes are TRBV2 and TRBJ1-5; 9 positions agree with TRBD1. Germline-derived CDR1 and CDR2 are SNHLY and FYNNEI. V trimming: 6 bases; J trimming: 1 base; junction bases outside the gene matches: 7. This CDR3 contains 16 residues. CDR3 sequence: CASRGDREESNQPQHF. Written as DNA, the CDR3 is TGTGCCAGCAGGGGGGACAGGGAAGAGAGCAATCAGCCCCAGCATTTT. The variable domain in full, with the rest retrieved from reference TRBV2 and TRBJ1-5, is EPEVTQTPSHQVTQMGQEVILRCVPISNHLYFYWYRQILGQKVEFLVSFYNNEISEKSEIFDDQFSVERPDGSNFTLKIRSTKLEDSAMYFCASRGDREESNQPQHFGDGTRLSIL.

V gene TRBV18 combines with J gene TRBJ1-5, with 12 bases identical to TRBD1. Germline V lookup: CDR1 KGHSH, CDR2 LQKENI. The V gene end was trimmed by 3 bases and the J gene end by 0 bases; junction bases not matched to a gene: 3. CDR3 length: 17 residues. For the CDR3, the DNA is TGTGCCAGCTCACCGGGGACAGGGGGCGATAGCAATCAGCCCCAGCATTTT. Amino acids: CASSPGTGGDSNQPQHF.

This clone was picked up many times. This sequence joins TRBV30 and TRBJ1-1, with TRBD1 identical over 8 bases. Unmatched junction bases numbered 5, after V lost 2 bases and J lost 6 bases. Germline V gives CDR1 GTSNPN, CDR2 SVGIG (reference sequence). The CDR3 sequence is 13 residues long. CDR3 in amino acids: CAWSTDRGAEAFF. CDR3 DNA sequence: TGTGCCTGGAGTACCGACAGGGGCGCTGAAGCTTTCTTT.

This chain joins TRBV29-1 and TRBJ2-6; 8 bases are a match to TRBD2. The CDR3 contains 14 residues. CDR1 is SQVTM and CDR2 is ANQGSEA in the germline V gene. The CDR3 sequence: CGSSGNSGANVLTF. Written as DNA, the CDR3 is TGCGGGAGTAGCGGGAACTCTGGGGCCAACGTCCTGACTTTC.

The chain carries TRBV5-6 and TRBJ2-5, with a weak D call TRBD2 (5 bases). The CDR3 totals 13 residues. CDR1 SGHDT and CDR2 YYEEEE come from the germline V gene. The V end lost 4 bases, the J end lost 1 base, and 8 bases lay between the germline ends. CDR3 in DNA: TGTGCCAGCAGCCTGGACTCCCAAGAGACCCAGTACTTC. Protein: CASSLDSQETQYF. Variable domain in full (rest from reference TRBV5-6 and TRBJ2-5): DAGVTQSPTHLIKTRGQQVTLRCSPKSGHDTVSWYQQALGQGPQFIFQYYEEEERQRGNFPDRFSGHQFPNYSSELNVNALLLGDSALYLCASSLDSQETQYFGPGTRLLVL.

The J gene is TRBJ1-1, the V gene TRBV30; D gene uncertain. CDR3 length: 13 residues. Germline CDR1 is GTSNPN and CDR2 is SVGIG (reference sequence). Trimming removed 3 bases at V and 3 bases at J, with 11 bases between. CDR3 DNA: TGTGCCTGGAGCCGAGGGCGTGACACTGAAGCTTTCTTT. Translation: CAWSRGRDTEAFF.

This clone was detected only a few times. The chain has TRBV28 and TRBJ2-3; D perhaps matches TRBD2 (6 bases). The CDR3 is 15 residues long. Germline CDR1 and CDR2: MDHEN and SYDVKM. Trimming removed 5 bases at V and 5 bases at J, with 17 bases between. The CDR3 loop reads CASSTWDWDQDTQYF. In DNA, the CDR3 is TGTGCCAGCAGTACGTGGGACTGGGATCAAGATACGCAGTATTTT.

The chain couples TRBV5-1 to TRBJ2-2; 10 positions match TRBD2. The germline V gene has CDR1 SGHRS and CDR2 YFSETQ. CDR3 size: 16 residues. Trimming took 4 bases from V and 4 from J; bases not matched to a gene: 7. As DNA, the CDR3 is TGCGCCAGCAGCCCCAAAGCGGGGGGGGGCACCGGGGAGCTGTTTTTT. Protein product: CASSPKAGGGTGELFF.

This clone was found a few times. The chain couples TRBV5-1 to TRBJ2-1; 7 bases are a match to TRBD2. The CDR3 runs 14 residues. Looked up from germline, CDR1 is SGHRS and CDR2 is YFSETQ. The trim removed 4 bases at V and 5 bases at J, leaving 6 bases unmatched. The DNA of the CDR3 is TGCGCCAGCAGCCGCCCTAGCGGAGACAATGAGCAGTTCTTC. It is translated as CASSRPSGDNEQFF.

The CDR3 DNA follows: TGTGCCAGCAGCGCCTTCCCTGCTCTAGCGGGACTCGCCAAAAACATTCAGTACTTC. Amino acid sequence: CASSAFPALAGLAKNIQYF. The rearrangement uses TRBV9 and TRBJ2-4, with 9 bases lining up with TRBD2. The CDR3 has 19 residues. Germline lookup yields CDR1 SGDLS and CDR2 YYNGEE. J was trimmed by 1 base and V by 3 bases; bases with no gene match: 14.

Only a few counts were recorded for this clone. The DNA of the CDR3 is TGTGCCAGCAGCCGTACAGGGGCTCGCGACAATGAGCAGTTCTTC. Amino acids: CASSRTGARDNEQFF. The V and J genes are TRBV7-8 and TRBJ2-1; 7 positions agree with TRBD1. The CDR3 length is 15 residues. Germline V gives CDR1 SGHVS, CDR2 FQNEAQ. V dropped 5 bases and J dropped 5; count of bases not matched to a gene: 9.

This clone has just a few counts. The chain uses TRBV7-2 and TRBJ2-5; possibly TRBD1 for D (7 bases). Germline V lookup: CDR1 SGHTA, CDR2 FQGNSA. The V end was cut by 3 bases, the J end by 3 bases, with 11 bases between. This CDR3 has 14 residues. CDR3 DNA: TGTGCCAGCAGCTTTCAGGGGGGAAAAGAGACCCAGTACTTC. This encodes CASSFQGGKETQYF.

J is TRBJ2-3 and V is TRBV19, with no clear D. This CDR3 region has 15 residues. Looked up from germline, CDR1 is LNHDA and CDR2 is SQIVND (reference sequence). Trimming shortened V by 4 bases and J by 0 bases, and 11 bases separated the two germline ends. The CDR3 DNA follows: TGTGCCAGTAGTAGCCAGGCCTCTAGCACAGATACGCAGTATTTT. Translating gives CASSSQASSTDTQYF.

This sequence joins TRBV7-8 and TRBJ1-4, with D possibly being TRBD1 (5 bases). Germline V gene sequence: CDR1 SGHVS, CDR2 FQNEAQ. V lost 5 bases and J 4 bases, leaving 14 bases between the germline ends. The CDR3 covers 15 residues. CDR3 coding DNA: TGTGCCAGCAGCCCTGACAGATCCTTTAATGAAAAACTGTTTTTT. Translated: CASSPDRSFNEKLFF.

The CDR3: CASSLGQGSYNEQFF. In DNA, the CDR3 is TGTGCCAGCAGCTTAGGGCAGGGCTCCTACAATGAGCAGTTCTTC. The chain carries TRBV7-2 and TRBJ2-1; D may be TRBD1 (5 bases). Germline loops: CDR1 SGHTA, CDR2 FQGNSA. This CDR3 is 15 amino acids long. Trimming left V 1 base short and J 0 bases short, with 7 bases between.

This clone was picked up a small number of times. V usage is TRBV19 and J usage is TRBJ1-5; D is possibly TRBD1 (6 bases). The V gene's germline CDR1 is LNHDA and CDR2 SQIVND (reference sequence). The CDR3 spans 16 residues. Trimming removed 5 bases at V and 0 bases at J, with 14 bases between. The CDR3 DNA is TGTGCCAGTAGTGGGGGAGGGGGACTTAGCAATCAGCCCCAGCATTTT. It is translated as CASSGGGGLSNQPQHF.